This T cell receptor beta chain was sequenced in a study of control samples from healthy donors and cancer patients. Sequencing used immunoSEQ multiplex PCR; TCRdb keeps in-frame clones, though not all of them. The repertoire holds 130,000 or so clones, just under 90% seen once, with over 10% in the top ten. Trimming took 4 bases from V and 4 from J; bases not matched to a gene: 9. CDR1 and CDR2 (germline): WSHSY, SAAADI. The CDR3 is 15 residues long. Input material: blood. The TCR comes from a man younger than 40 in good health. This rearrangement joins TRBV10-2 to TRBJ1-2, with 7 bases identical to TRBD1. The CDR3 loop is CASSASGTAFYGYTF. The CDR3 DNA reads as TGCGCCAGCAGTGCTTCTGGGACAGCTTTCTATGGCTACACCTTC.